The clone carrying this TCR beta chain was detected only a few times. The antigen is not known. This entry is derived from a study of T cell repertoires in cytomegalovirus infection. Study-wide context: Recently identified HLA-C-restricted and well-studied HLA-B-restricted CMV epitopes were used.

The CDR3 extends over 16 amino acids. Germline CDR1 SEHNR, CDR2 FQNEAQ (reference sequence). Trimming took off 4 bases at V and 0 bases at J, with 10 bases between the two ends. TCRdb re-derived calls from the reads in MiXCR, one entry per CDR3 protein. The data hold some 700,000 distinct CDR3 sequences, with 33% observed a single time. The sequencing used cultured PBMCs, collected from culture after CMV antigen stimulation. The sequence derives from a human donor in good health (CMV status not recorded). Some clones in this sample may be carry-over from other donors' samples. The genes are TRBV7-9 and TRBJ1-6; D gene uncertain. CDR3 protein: CASSSLRSSYNSPLHF. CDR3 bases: TGTGCCAGCAGCTCGCTCAGGAGCTCCTATAATTCACCCCTCCACTTT. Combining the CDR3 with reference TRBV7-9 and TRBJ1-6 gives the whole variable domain DTGVSQNPRHKITKRGQNVTFRCDPISEHNRLYWYRQTLGQGPEFLTYFQNEAQLEKSRLLSDRFSAERPKGSFSTLEIQRTEQGDSAMYLCASSSLRSSYNSPLHFGNGTRLTVT.